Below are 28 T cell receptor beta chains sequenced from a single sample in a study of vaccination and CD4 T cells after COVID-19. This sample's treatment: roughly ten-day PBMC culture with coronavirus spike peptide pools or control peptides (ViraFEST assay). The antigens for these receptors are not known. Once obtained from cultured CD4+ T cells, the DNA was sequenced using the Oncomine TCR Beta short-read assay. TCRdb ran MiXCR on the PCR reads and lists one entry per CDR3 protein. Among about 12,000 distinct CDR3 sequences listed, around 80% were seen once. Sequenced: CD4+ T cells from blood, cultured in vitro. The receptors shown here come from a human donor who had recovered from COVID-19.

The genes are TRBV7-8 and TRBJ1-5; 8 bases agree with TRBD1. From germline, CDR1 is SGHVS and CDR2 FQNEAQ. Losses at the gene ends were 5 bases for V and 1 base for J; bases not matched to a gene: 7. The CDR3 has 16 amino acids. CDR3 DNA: TGTGCCAGCAGCCGGGGGACAGGCTCCAGCAATCAGCCCCAGCATTTT. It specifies CASSRGTGSSNQPQHF.

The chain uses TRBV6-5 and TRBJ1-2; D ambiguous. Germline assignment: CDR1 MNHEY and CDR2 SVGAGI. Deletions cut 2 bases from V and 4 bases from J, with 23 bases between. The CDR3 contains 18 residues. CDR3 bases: TGTGCCAGCAGTTACAGTAGGCTCTCGCCTCCTTCTGGCTATGGCTACACCTTC. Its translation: CASSYSRLSPPSGYGYTF.

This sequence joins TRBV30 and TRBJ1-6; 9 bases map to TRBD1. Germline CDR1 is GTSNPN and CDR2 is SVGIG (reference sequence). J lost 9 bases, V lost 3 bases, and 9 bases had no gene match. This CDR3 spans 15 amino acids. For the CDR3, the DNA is TGTGCCTGGAGGGGGGGACAGGGAACCCTTTCACCCCTCCACTTT. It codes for CAWRGGQGTLSPLHF.

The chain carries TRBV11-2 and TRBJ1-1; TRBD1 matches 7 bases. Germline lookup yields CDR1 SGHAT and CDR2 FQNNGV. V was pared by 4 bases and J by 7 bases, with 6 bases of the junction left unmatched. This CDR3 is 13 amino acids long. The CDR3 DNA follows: TGTGCCAGCAGCTCTGACAGGGTGCGTGAAGCTTTCTTT. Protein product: CASSSDRVREAFF.

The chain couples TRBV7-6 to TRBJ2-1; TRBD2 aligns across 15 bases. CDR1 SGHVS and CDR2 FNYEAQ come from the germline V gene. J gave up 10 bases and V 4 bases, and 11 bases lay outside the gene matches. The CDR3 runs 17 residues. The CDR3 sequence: CASSSGTSGRSPREQFF. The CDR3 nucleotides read TGTGCCAGCAGCTCCGGGACTAGCGGGAGGTCCCCAAGGGAGCAGTTCTTC.

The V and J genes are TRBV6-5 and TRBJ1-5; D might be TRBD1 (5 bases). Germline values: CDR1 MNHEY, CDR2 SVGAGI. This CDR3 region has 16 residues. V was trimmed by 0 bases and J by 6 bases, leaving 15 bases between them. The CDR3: CASSYSGQAGGQPQHF. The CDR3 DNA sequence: TGTGCCAGCAGTTACTCGGGGCAGGCTGGGGGTCAGCCCCAGCATTTT.

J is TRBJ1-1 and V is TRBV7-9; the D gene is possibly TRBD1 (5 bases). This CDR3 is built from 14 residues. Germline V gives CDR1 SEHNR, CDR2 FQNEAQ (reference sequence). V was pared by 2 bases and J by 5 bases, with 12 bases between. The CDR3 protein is CASSLSGGGTEAFF. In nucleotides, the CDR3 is TGTGCCAGCAGCTTATCCGGGGGTGGAACTGAAGCTTTCTTT.

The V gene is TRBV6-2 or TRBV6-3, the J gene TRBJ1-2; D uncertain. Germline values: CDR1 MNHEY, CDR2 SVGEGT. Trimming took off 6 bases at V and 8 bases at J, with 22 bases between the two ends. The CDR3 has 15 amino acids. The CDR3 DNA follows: TGTGCCAGCAGGAAACGGGAGTCCCGAACTATGGGCTACACCTTC. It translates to CASRKRESRTMGYTF.

The CDR3 region is CATPGQGGTDTQYF. The CDR3 bases are TGTGCCACCCCGGGACAGGGGGGCACAGATACGCAGTATTTT. J is TRBJ2-3 and V is TRBV6-1; 11 bases line up with TRBD1. Germline CDR1 is MNHNS and CDR2 is SASEGT. The ends lost 10 bases at V and 1 base at J; junction bases unmatched: 4. The CDR3 spans 14 residues.

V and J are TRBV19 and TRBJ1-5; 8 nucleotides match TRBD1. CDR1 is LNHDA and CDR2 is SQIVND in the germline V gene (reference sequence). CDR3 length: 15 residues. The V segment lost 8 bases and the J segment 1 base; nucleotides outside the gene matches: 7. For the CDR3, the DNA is TGTGCCAGTCAGACAGGGGTAAGAAGCAATCAGCCCCAGCATTTT. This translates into CASQTGVRSNQPQHF.

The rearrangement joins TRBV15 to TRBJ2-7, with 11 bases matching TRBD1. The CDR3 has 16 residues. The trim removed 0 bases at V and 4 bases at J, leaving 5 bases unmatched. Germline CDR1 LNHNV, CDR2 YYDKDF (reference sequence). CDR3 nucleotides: TGTGCCACCAGCAGAGATAGGACAGGGGGCATGTACGAGCAGTACTTC. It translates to CATSRDRTGGMYEQYF.

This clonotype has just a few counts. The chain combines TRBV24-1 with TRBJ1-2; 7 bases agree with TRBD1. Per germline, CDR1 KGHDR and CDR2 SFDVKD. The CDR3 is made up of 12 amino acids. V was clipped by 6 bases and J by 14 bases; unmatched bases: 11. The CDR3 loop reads CATSSYRGTVTF. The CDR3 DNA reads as TGTGCCACCAGTTCCTACAGAGGGACAGTAACCTTC.

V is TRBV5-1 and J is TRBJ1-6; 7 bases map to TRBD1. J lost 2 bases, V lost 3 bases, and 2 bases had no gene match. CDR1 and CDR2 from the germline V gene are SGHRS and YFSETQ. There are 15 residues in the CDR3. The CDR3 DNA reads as TGCGCCAGCAGCTCCGGGACAGCCTATAATTCACCCCTCCACTTT. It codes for CASSSGTAYNSPLHF.

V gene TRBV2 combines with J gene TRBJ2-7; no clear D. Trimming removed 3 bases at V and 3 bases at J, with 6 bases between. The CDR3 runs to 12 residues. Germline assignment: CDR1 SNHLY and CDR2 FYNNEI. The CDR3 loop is CASSEVYYEQYF. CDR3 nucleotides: TGTGCCAGCAGTGAGGTGTACTACGAGCAGTACTTC.

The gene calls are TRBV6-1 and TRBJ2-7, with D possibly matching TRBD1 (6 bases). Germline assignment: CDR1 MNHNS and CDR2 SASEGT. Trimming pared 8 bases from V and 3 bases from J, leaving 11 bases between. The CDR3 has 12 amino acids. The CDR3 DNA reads TGTGCCAGCTTGGACAGACTCTACGAGCAGTACTTC. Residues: CASLDRLYEQYF.

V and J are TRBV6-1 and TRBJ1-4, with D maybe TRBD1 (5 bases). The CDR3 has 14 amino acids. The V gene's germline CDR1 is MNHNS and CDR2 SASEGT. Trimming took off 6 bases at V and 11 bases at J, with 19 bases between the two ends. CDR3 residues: CASRERGEPRKLFF. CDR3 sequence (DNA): TGTGCCAGCAGAGAACGGGGGGAGCCGCGGAAACTGTTTTTT.

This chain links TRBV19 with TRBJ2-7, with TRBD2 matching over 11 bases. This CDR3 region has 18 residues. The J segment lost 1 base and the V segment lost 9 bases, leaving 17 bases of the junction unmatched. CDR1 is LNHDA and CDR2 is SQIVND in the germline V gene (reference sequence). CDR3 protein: CASAPGLAAKPGSYEQYF. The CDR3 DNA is TGTGCCAGCGCCCCGGGACTAGCGGCAAAGCCGGGGTCCTACGAGCAGTACTTC.

CDR3 sequence (DNA): TGTGCCAGCAGTTGGGAAGGGGGCACGGGGCAGCCCCAGCATTTT. It codes for CASSWEGGTGQPQHF. This chain uses TRBV2 with TRBJ1-5; 7 bases are shared with TRBD1. After removal of 5 bases from V and 7 bases from J, the junction contained 11 bases not matched to a gene. CDR1 is SNHLY, CDR2 FYNNEI, per germline. The CDR3 consists of 15 residues. The complete variable domain, with remaining parts taken from reference TRBV2 and TRBJ1-5, reads EPEVTQTPSHQVTQMGQEVILRCVPISNHLYFYWYRQILGQKVEFLVSFYNNEISEKSEIFDDQFSVERPDGSNFTLKIRSTKLEDSAMYFCASSWEGGTGQPQHFGDGTRLSIL.

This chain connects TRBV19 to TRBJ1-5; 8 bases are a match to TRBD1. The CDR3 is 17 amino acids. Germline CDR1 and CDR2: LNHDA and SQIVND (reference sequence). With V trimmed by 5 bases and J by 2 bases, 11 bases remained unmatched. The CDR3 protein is CASSFTGTGGGNQPQHF. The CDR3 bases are TGTGCCAGTAGTTTCACCGGGACAGGAGGTGGCAATCAGCCCCAGCATTTT. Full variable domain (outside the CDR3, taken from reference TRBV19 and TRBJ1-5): DGGITQSPKYLFRKEGQNVTLSCEQNLNHDAMYWYRQDPGQGLRLIYYSQIVNDFQKGDIAEGYSVSREKKESFPLTVTSAQKNPTAFYLCASSFTGTGGGNQPQHFGDGTRLSIL.

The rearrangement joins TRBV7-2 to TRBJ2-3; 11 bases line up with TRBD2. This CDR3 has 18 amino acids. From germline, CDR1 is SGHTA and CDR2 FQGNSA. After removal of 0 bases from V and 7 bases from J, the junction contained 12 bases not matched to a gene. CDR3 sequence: CASSLALGTSGRLNTQYF. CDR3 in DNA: TGTGCCAGCAGCTTAGCCCTAGGGACTAGCGGAAGGCTGAATACGCAGTATTTT.

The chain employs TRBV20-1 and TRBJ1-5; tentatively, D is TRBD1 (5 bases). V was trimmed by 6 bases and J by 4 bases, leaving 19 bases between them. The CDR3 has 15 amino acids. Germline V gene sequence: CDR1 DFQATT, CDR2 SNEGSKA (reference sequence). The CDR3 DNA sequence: TGCAGTGCCAATACACCGACAGTCCCAAATCAGCCCCAGCATTTT. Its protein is CSANTPTVPNQPQHF.

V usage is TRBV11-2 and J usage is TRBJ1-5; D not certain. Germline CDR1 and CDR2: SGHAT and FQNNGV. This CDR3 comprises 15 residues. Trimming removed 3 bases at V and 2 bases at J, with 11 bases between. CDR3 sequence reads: CASSFGPVGNQPQHF. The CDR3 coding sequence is TGTGCCAGCAGCTTTGGACCGGTTGGCAATCAGCCCCAGCATTTT. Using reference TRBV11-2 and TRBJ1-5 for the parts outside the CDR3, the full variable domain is EAGVAQSPRYKIIEKRQSVAFWCNPISGHATLYWYQQILGQGPKLLIQFQNNGVVDDSQLPKDRFSAERLKGVDSTLKIQPAKLEDSAVYLCASSFGPVGNQPQHFGDGTRLSIL.

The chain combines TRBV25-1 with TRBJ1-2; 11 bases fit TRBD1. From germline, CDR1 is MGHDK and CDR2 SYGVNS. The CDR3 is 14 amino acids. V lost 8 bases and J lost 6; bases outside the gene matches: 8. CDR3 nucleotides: TGTGCCAGCTCCCGAGGACAGGGGGCGAATGGCTACACCTTC. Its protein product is CASSRGQGANGYTF.

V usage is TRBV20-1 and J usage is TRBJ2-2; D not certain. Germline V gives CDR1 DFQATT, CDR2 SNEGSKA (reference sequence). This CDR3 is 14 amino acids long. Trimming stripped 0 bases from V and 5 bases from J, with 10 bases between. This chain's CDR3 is CSAREGAETGELFF. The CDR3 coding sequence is TGCAGTGCTAGAGAGGGCGCCGAGACCGGGGAGCTGTTTTTT.

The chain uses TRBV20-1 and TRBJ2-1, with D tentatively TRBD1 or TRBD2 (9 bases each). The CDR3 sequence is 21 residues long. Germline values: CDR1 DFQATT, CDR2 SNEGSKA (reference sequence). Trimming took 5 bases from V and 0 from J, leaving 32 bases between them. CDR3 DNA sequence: TGCAGTGCTCCGGGACAGGGAAGACTTAGCGGGAGTCATAGCTCCTACAATGAGCAGTTCTTC. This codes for CSAPGQGRLSGSHSSYNEQFF.

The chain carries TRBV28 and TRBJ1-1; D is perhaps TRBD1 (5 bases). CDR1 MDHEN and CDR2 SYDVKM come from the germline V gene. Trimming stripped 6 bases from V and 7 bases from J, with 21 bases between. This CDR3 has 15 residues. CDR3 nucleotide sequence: TGTGCCAGCAGCATCCCACCGCCAGGGACGATTGAAGCTTTCTTT. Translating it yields CASSIPPPGTIEAFF.

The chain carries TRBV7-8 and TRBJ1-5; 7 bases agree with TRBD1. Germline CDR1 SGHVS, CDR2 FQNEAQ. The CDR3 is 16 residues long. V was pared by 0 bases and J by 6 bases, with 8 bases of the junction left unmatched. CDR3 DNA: TGTGCCAGCAGCTTAGCGATGACAGGGAAAGGTCAGCCCCAGCATTTT. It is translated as CASSLAMTGKGQPQHF. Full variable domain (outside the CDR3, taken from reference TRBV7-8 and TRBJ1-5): GAGVSQSPRYKVAKRGQDVALRCDPISGHVSLFWYQQALGQGPEFLTYFQNEAQLDKSGLPSDRFFAERPEGSVSTLKIQRTQQEDSAVYLCASSLAMTGKGQPQHFGDGTRLSIL.

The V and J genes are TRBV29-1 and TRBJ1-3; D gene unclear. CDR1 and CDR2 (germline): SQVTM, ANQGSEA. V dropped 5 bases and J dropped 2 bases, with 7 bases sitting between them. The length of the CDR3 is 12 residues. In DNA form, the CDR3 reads TGCAGCGTTTCCTTCCCTGGAAACACCATATATTTT. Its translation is CSVSFPGNTIYF.